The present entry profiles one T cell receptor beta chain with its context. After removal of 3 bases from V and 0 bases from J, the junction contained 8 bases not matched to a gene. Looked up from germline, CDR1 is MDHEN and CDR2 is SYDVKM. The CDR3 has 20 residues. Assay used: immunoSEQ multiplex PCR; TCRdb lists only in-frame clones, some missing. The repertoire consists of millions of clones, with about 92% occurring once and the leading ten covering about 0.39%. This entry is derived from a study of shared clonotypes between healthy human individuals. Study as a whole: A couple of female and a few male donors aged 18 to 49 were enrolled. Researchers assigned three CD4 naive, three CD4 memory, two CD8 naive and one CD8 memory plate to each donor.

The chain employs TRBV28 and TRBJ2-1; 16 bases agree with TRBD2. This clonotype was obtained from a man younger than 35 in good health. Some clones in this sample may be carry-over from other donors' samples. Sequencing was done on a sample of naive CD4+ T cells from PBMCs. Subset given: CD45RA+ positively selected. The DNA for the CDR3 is TGTGCCAGCAGTTTGCCGGGACTAGCGGGAGGGAAGGGCTCCTACAATGAGCAGTTCTTC. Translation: CASSLPGLAGGKGSYNEQFF.